Each of the 7 T cell receptor beta chains below was sequenced from the same sample in a study of T cell responses to AZD1222 COVID-19 vaccine. This table comes from immunoSEQ multiplex PCR, and its TCRdb copy is limited to in-frame clones, with some not included. The repertoire holds roughly 160,000 clones, with 75% to 90% as singletons. This sample comprised peripheral blood, obtained on day 0 of AZD1222 vaccination. These receptors all stem from an adult in good health.

The CDR3 sequence: CASSLGPGPQETQYF. DNA for the CDR3: TGTGCCAGCAGCTTAGGGCCAGGGCCGCAAGAGACCCAGTACTTC. V usage is TRBV7-6 and J usage is TRBJ2-5; D possibly corresponds to TRBD1 (5 bases). V lost 1 base, J lost 2 bases, and 11 bases lay in between. Germline CDR1 reads SGHVS; CDR2 reads FNYEAQ. This CDR3 contains 15 residues.

The chain has TRBV9 and TRBJ2-7, with 9 bases identical to TRBD2. The CDR3 has 19 amino acids. The V gene's germline CDR1 is SGDLS and CDR2 YYNGEE. V was pared by 1 base and J by 5 bases, with 19 bases of the junction left unmatched. CDR3 sequence: CASSVPAGPDGRGGHEQYF. In nucleotides, the CDR3 is TGTGCCAGCAGCGTACCGGCGGGGCCGGATGGGCGGGGGGGCCACGAGCAGTACTTC.

J is TRBJ1-2 and V is TRBV6-5; D uncertain. This CDR3 has 13 residues. Germline V CDR1 and CDR2: MNHEY, SVGAGI. V dropped 2 bases and J dropped 6 bases, with 10 bases sitting between them. The CDR3 spells CASSYNPLDGYTF. The DNA for the CDR3 is TGTGCCAGCAGTTACAACCCCTTGGATGGCTACACCTTC.

The CDR3 sequence: CASSYTGDYGYTF. In DNA form, the CDR3 reads TGTGCCAGCAGCTACACAGGGGACTATGGCTACACCTTC. The chain combines TRBV7-8 with TRBJ1-2, with 7 bases aligning to TRBD1. With 4 bases clipped from V and 3 bases from J, the junction kept 2 bases outside the gene matches. The CDR3 is made up of 13 amino acids. Germline-derived CDR1 and CDR2 are SGHVS and FQNEAQ.

This clone was seen just once. The V call is TRBV5-8, the J call TRBJ1-1, with D hard to call. From germline, CDR1 is SGHTS and CDR2 YDEGEE. Trimming left V 3 bases short and J 0 bases short, with 18 bases between. The CDR3 is made up of 17 amino acids. Here the CDR3 reads CASSSVTFKIMNTEAFF. CDR3 DNA sequence: TGTGCCAGCAGCTCTGTCACATTTAAAATAATGAACACTGAAGCTTTCTTT.

The chain employs TRBV18 and TRBJ1-6, with D uncertain. The CDR3 runs 18 residues. Germline-derived CDR1 and CDR2 are KGHSH and LQKENI. The V end was cut by 1 base, the J end by 9 bases, with 22 bases between. The CDR3 sequence: CASSPRPEKFAIGSPLHF. Written as DNA, the CDR3 is TGTGCCAGCTCACCACGGCCGGAAAAGTTTGCTATAGGTTCACCCCTCCACTTT.

This clone was detected only once. The rearrangement uses TRBV29-1 and TRBJ2-7; TRBD1 agrees at 9 bases. CDR1 and CDR2 (germline): SQVTM, ANQGSEA. The CDR3 length is 13 residues. The J segment lost 0 bases and the V segment lost 4 bases, leaving 1 base of the junction unmatched. For the CDR3, the DNA is TGCAGCGTTGGGACAGGGGACTCCTACGAGCAGTACTTC. Protein: CSVGTGDSYEQYF.